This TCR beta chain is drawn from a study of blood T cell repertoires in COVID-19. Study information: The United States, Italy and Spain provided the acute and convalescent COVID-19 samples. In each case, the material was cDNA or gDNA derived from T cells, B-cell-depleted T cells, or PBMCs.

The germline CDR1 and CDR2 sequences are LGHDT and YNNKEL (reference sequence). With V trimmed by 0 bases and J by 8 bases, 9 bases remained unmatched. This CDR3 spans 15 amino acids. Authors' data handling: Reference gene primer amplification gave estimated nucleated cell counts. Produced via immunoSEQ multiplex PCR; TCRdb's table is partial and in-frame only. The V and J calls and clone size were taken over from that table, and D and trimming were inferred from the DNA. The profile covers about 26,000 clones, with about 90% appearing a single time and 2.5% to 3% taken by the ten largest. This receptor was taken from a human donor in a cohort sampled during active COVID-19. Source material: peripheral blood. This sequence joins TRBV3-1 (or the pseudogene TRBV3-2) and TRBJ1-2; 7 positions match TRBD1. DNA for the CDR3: TGTGCCAGCAGCCAAGACACTACAGGGGTGCGGGGCTACACCTTC. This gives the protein CASSQDTTGVRGYTF.